This entry lists 5 T cell receptor beta chains sequenced from one sample in a study of regulatory T cells in long-lasting Graves disease. Regarding time point: newly diagnosed GD, antithyroid drugs for less than 3 months. RNA from PBMCs was the source of the TCR library. TCR beta libraries were built with iRepertoire HTBI primers and Arm-PCR of CDR3 regions. TCRdb redid the calling of the multiplex PCR reads with MiXCR, one entry per CDR3 protein. The table includes roughly 260,000 distinct CDR3 sequences, 18% detected once. These data also formed part of another study, on T cells in Graves' hyperthyroidism and ophthalmopathy.

The specimen comprised peripheral blood mononuclear cells (PBMCs), sampled at new diagnosis, from a patient treated with antithyroid drugs. Receptors originate from a woman aged 25-40 years with Graves disease.

The V and J genes are TRBV3-1 and TRBJ2-1; D is possibly TRBD1 or TRBD2 (6 bases each). Trimming cost V 2 bases and J 14 bases, with 22 bases left between them. CDR1 is LGHDT and CDR2 is YNNKEL in the germline V gene (reference sequence). The CDR3 totals 15 residues. CDR3 amino acids: CASSQSFEAEGGEFF. CDR3 DNA sequence: TGTGCCAGCAGCCAAAGTTTTGAGGCGGAGGGGGGAGAGTTCTTC.

In its sample, this clonotype was seen many times. The chain is built from TRBV11-2 and TRBJ2-6; either TRBD1 or TRBD2 may supply D (6 bases each). V dropped 2 bases and J dropped 3 bases, with 17 bases sitting between them. Germline V CDR1 and CDR2: SGHAT, FQNNGV. CDR3 length equals 18 residues. The CDR3 region has the DNA TGTGCCAGCAGCTTAAGTTATGGGGGGCGAGGTGGGGCCAACGTCCTGACTTTC. Translated: CASSLSYGGRGGANVLTF.

The sample holds many counts of this clonotype. The gene calls are TRBV7-2 and TRBJ1-3, with D unresolved. Trimming took off 1 base at V and 0 bases at J, with 13 bases between the two ends. The CDR3 consists of 17 residues. In germline, CDR1 is SGHTA, CDR2 FQGNSA. The CDR3 here is CASSLGFGARSGNTIYF. In DNA form, the CDR3 reads TGTGCCAGCAGCTTAGGATTCGGAGCTCGCTCTGGAAACACCATATATTTT. Supplemented by reference TRBV7-2 and TRBJ1-3, the full variable domain reads GAGVSQSPSNKVTEKGKDVELRCDPISGHTALYWYRQSLGQGLEFLIYFQGNSAPDKSGLPSDRFSAERTGGSVSTLTIQRTQQEDSAVYLCASSLGFGARSGNTIYFGEGSWLTVV.

This chain connects TRBV9 to TRBJ1-1; no clear D gene. Trimming cost V 3 bases and J 3 bases, with 12 bases left between them. Germline V gene lookup returns CDR1 SGDLS and CDR2 YYNGEE. This CDR3 spans 14 amino acids. The CDR3 is CASSAPGIDTEAFF. Here the CDR3 DNA reads TGTGCCAGCAGCGCGCCGGGGATTGACACTGAAGCTTTCTTT. Full variable domain (outside the CDR3, taken from reference TRBV9 and TRBJ1-1): DSGVTQTPKHLITATGQRVTLRCSPRSGDLSVYWYQQSLDQGLQFLIQYYNGEERAKGNILERFSAQQFPDLHSELNLSSLELGDSALYFCASSAPGIDTEAFFGQGTRLTVV.

This clonotype has ten or more counts. The rearrangement joins TRBV2 to TRBJ1-5; D unclear. In germline, CDR1 is SNHLY, CDR2 FYNNEI. The ends were cut back, 3 bases at V and 4 bases at J, with 7 bases in the middle. The CDR3 runs 13 residues. This chain's CDR3 is CASSDGWNQPQHF. The CDR3 nucleotides read TGTGCCAGCAGTGATGGGTGGAATCAGCCCCAGCATTTT.